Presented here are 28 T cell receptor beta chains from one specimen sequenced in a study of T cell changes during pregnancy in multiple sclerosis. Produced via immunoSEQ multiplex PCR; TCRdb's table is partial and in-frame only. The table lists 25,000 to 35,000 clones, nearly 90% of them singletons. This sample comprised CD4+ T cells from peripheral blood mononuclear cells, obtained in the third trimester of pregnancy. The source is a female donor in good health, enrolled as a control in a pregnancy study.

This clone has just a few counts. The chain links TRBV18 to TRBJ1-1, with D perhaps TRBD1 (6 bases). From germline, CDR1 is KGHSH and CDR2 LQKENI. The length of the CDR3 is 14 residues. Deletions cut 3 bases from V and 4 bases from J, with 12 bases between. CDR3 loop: CASSPQQGSTEAFF. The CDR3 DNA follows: TGTGCCAGCTCACCGCAACAGGGAAGCACTGAAGCTTTCTTT.

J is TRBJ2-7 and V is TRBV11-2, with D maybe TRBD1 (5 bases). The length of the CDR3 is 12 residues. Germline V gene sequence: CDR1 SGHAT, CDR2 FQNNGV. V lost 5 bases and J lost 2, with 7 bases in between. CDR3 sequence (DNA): TGTGCCAGCAGCCAGGGTACCTACGAGCAGTACTTC. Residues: CASSQGTYEQYF.

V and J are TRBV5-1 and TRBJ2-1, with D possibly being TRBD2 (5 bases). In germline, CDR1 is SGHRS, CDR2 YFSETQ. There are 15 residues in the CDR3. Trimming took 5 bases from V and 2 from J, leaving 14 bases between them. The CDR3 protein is CASSPGSRAYNEQFF. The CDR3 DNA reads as TGCGCCAGCAGTCCGGGCTCGAGGGCCTACAATGAGCAGTTCTTC.

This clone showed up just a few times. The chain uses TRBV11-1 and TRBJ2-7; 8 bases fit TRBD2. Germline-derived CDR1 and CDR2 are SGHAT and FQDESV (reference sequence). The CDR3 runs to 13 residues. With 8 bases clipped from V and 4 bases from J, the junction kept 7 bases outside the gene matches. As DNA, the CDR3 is TGTGCCAGCTCCAGAACTAGCGGATACGAGCAGTACTTC. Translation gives CASSRTSGYEQYF.

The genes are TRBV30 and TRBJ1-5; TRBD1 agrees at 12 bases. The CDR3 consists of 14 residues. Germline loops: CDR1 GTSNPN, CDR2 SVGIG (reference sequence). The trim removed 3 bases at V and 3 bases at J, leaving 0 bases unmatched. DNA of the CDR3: TGTGCCTGGAGGGGACAGGGGGCCAATCAGCCCCAGCATTTT. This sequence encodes CAWRGQGANQPQHF.

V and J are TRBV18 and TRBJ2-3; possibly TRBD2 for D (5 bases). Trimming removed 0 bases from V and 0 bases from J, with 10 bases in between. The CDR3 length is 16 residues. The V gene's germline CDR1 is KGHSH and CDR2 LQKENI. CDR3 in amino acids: CASSPPTRGSTDTQYF. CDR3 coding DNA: TGTGCCAGCTCACCACCGACTCGCGGGAGCACAGATACGCAGTATTTT.

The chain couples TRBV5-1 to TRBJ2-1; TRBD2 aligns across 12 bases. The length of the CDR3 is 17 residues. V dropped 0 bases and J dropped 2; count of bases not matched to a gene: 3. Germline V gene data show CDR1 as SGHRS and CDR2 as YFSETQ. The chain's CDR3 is CASSLVSSGGAYNEQFF. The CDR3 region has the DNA TGCGCCAGCAGCTTGGTTTCTAGCGGGGGGGCCTACAATGAGCAGTTCTTC.

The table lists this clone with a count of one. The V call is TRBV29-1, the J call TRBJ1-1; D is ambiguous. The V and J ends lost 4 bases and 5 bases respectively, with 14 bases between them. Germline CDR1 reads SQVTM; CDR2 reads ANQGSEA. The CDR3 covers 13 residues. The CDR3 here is CSVGRQSGTEAFF. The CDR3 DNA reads TGCAGCGTTGGGCGGCAATCGGGAACTGAAGCTTTCTTT. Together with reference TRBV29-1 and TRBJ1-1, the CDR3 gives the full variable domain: SAVISQKPSRDICQRGTSLTIQCQVDSQVTMMFWYRQQPGQSLTLIATANQGSEATYESGFVIDKFPISRPNLTFSTLTVSNMSPEDSSIYLCSVGRQSGTEAFFGQGTRLTVV.

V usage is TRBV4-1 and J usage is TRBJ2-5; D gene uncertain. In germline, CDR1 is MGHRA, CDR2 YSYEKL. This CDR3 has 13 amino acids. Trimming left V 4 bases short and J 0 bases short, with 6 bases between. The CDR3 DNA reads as TGCGCCAGCAGCCCACAACACCAAGAGACCCAGTACTTC. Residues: CASSPQHQETQYF.

The CDR3 sequence is CSVELTPGGGYTF. The CDR3 nucleotides are TGCAGCGTTGAACTTACCCCAGGCGGGGGCTACACCTTC. This chain joins TRBV29-1 and TRBJ1-2; D not certain. V gave up 2 bases and J gave up 8 bases, with 15 bases separating them. This CDR3 region has 13 residues. CDR1 and CDR2 from the germline V gene are SQVTM and ANQGSEA.

The DNA of the CDR3 is TGCGCCAGCAGCTTGGATCAGGGGTCGTATGGCTACACCTTC. Translating it yields CASSLDQGSYGYTF. The chain links TRBV5-1 to TRBJ1-2; a possible D gene is TRBD1 (6 bases). The CDR3 length is 14 residues. V lost 0 bases, J lost 5 bases, and 11 bases lay in between. The V gene's germline CDR1 is SGHRS and CDR2 YFSETQ.

As DNA, the CDR3 is TGTGCCAGCAGCTCCCCGGGACAGAACACCGGGGAGCTGTTTTTT. This sequence encodes CASSSPGQNTGELFF. The gene calls are TRBV11-2 and TRBJ2-2, with D possibly TRBD1 on 6 matching bases. Germline CDR1 and CDR2: SGHAT and FQNNGV. CDR3 length equals 15 residues. V gave up 4 bases and J gave up 1 base, with 10 bases separating them.

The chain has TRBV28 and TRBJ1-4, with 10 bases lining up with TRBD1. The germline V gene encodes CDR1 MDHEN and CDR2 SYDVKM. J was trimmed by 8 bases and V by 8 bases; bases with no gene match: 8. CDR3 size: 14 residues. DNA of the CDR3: TGTGCCAGCTTGGAAGACAGGGGGCGAGAAAAACTGTTTTTT. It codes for CASLEDRGREKLFF.

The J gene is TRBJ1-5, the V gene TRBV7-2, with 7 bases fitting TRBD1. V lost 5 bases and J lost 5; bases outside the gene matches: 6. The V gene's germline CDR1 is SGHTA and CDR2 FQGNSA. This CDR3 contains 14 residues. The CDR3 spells CASSARTGDQPQHF. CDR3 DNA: TGTGCCAGCAGCGCCAGAACAGGGGATCAGCCCCAGCATTTT. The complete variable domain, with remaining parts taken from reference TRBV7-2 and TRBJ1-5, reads GAGVSQSPSNKVTEKGKDVELRCDPISGHTALYWYRQSLGQGLEFLIYFQGNSAPDKSGLPSDRFSAERTGGSVSTLTIQRTQQEDSAVYLCASSARTGDQPQHFGDGTRLSIL.

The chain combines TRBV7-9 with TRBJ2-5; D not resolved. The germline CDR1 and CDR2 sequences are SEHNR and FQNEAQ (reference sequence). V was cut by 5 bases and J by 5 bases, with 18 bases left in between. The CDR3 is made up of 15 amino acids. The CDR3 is CASSIPHRSMETQYF. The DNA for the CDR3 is TGTGCCAGCAGCATCCCTCACCGGAGTATGGAGACCCAGTACTTC.

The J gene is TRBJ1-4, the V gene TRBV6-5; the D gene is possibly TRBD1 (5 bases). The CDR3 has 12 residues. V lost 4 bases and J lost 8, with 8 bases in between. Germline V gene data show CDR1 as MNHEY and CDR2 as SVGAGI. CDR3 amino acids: CASSLGGEKLFF. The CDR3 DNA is TGTGCCAGCAGTTTGGGGGGGGAAAAACTGTTTTTT.

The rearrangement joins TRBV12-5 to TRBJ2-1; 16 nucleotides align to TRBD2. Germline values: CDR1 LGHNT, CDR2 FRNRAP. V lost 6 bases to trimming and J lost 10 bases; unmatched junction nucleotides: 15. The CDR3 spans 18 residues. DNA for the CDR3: TGTGCTAGTGGGCCCCCCTGGGGACTAGCGGGAGGGTGGGGGGAGCAGTTCTTC. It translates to CASGPPWGLAGGWGEQFF.

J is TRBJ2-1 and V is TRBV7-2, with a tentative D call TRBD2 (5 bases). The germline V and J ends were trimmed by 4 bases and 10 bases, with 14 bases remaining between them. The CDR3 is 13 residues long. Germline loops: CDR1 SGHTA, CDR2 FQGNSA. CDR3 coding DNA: TGTGCCAGCAGCTCCCCCGGGAAGCGGGAGCAGTTCTTC. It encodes CASSSPGKREQFF.

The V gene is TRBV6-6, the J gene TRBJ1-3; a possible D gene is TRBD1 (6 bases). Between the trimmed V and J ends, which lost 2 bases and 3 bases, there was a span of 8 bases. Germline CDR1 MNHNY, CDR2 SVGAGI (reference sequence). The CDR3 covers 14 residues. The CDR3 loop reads CASSYGGRGNTIYF. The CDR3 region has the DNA TGTGCCAGCAGTTACGGGGGCCGTGGAAACACCATATATTTT.

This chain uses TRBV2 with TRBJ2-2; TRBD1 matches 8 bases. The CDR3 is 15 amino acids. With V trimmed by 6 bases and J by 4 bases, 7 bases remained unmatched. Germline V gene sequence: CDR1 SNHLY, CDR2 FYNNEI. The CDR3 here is CASRWAGGITGELFF. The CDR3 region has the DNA TGTGCCAGCAGGTGGGCAGGGGGCATCACCGGGGAGCTGTTTTTT.

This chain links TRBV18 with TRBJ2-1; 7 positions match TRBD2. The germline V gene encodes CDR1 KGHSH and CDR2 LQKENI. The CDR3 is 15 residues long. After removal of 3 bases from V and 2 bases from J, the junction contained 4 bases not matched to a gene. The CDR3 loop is CASSPPGTTYNEQFF. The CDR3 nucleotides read TGTGCCAGCTCACCCCCCGGGACTACCTACAATGAGCAGTTCTTC.

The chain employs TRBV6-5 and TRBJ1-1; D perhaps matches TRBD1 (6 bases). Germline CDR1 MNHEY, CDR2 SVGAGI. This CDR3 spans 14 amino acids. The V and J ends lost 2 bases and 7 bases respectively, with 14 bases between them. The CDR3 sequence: CASSYAAGAFEAFF. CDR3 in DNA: TGTGCCAGCAGTTACGCGGCAGGGGCCTTTGAAGCTTTCTTT.

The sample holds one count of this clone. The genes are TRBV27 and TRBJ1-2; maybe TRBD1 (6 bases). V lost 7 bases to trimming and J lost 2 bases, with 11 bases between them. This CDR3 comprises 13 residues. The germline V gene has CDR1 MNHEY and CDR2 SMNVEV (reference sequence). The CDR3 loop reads CASKRGGNYGYTF. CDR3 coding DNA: TGTGCCAGCAAGAGGGGGGGCAACTATGGCTACACCTTC.

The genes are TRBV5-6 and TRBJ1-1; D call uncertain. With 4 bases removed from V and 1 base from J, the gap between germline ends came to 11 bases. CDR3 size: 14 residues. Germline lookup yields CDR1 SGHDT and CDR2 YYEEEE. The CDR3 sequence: CASSPRDTNTEAFF. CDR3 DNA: TGTGCCAGCAGCCCCCGAGACACGAACACTGAAGCTTTCTTT.

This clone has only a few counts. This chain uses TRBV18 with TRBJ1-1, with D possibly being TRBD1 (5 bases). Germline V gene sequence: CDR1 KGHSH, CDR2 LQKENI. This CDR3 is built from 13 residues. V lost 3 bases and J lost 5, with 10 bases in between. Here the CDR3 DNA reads TGTGCCAGCTCACCTGCAGGGTGGACTGAAGCTTTCTTT. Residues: CASSPAGWTEAFF. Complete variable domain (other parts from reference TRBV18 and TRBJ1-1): NAGVMQNPRHLVRRRGQEARLRCSPMKGHSHVYWYRQLPEEGLKFMVYLQKENIIDESGMPKERFSAEFPKEGPSILRIQQVVRGDSAAYFCASSPAGWTEAFFGQGTRLTVV.

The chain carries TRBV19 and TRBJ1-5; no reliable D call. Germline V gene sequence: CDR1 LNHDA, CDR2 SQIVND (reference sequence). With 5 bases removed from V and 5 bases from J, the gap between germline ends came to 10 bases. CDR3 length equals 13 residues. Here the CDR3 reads CASSSTVDQPQHF. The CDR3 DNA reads TGTGCCAGTAGTTCTACAGTGGATCAGCCCCAGCATTTT.

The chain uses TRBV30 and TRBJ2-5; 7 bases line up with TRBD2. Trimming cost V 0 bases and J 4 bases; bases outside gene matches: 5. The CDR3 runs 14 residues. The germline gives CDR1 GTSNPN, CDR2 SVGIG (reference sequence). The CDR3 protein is CAWSVMGRGETQYF. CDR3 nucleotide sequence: TGTGCCTGGAGTGTAATGGGGAGGGGAGAGACCCAGTACTTC.

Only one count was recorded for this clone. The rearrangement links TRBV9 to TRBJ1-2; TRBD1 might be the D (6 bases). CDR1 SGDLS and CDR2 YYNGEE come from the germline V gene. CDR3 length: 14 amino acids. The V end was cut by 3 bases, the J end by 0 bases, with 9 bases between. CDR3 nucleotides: TGTGCCAGCAGCGCCCGGACAGCTAACTATGGCTACACCTTC. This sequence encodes CASSARTANYGYTF.